These T cell receptor beta chains were read from a single sample in a study of blood T cells in healthy people across ages. TCRdb called the 5' RACE reads again in MiXCR, with one record for every CDR3 protein. The sample has about 640,000 distinct CDR3 sequences, 58% seen once; the top ten hold 30% to 45%. Sequenced input: blood. These TCRs come from a man in his 60s in good health. Both conserved end residues are part of each CDR3. D genes are given only for firm matches. Rows give clone size only sometimes, using once, few, many, or a class for an expanded clone.

>TRBV2|TRBJ2-3|few|TRBD1
CASSGQGGTDTQYF
TGTGCCAGTAGTGGACAGGGCGGCACAGATACGCAGTATTTT
>TRBV5-1|TRBJ1-2|few|NA
CASSVLPGGGYTF
TGCGCCAGCAGCGTGCTCCCGGGAGGTGGCTACACCTTC
>TRBV20-1|TRBJ2-7|NA|TRBD1
CSPREGQGPGEQYF
TGCAGCCCTAGGGAGGGACAGGGGCCGGGGGAGCAGTACTTC
>TRBV3-1|TRBJ1-6|NA|NA
CASSGPGLPLHF
TGTGCCAGCAGTGGACCCGGCTTACCCCTCCACTTT
>TRBV6-5|TRBJ1-2|NA|NA
CASSPSQGPGYTF
TGTGCCAGCAGTCCTAGTCAGGGCCCTGGCTACACCTTC
>TRBV7-9|TRBJ2-3|NA|NA
CASSFQGKSTDTQYF
TGTGCCAGCAGCTTTCAGGGAAAGAGCACAGATACGCAGTATTTT
>TRBV5-1|TRBJ2-4|NA|TRBD1
CASSLTTQGEGKNIQYF
TGCGCCAGCAGCTTGACTACACAGGGGGAAGGCAAAAACATTCAGTACTTC
>TRBV5-1|TRBJ1-6|NA|NA
CASSLDTQGPLHF
TGCGCCAGCAGCTTGGATACACAGGGACCCCTCCACTTT
>TRBV7-2|TRBJ2-7|few|TRBD2
CASSLRGGPYEQYF
TGTGCCAGCAGCTTGCGGGGGGGCCCCTACGAGCAGTACTTC
>TRBV7-2|TRBJ2-5|few|NA
CASSLGGLGGETQYF
TGTGCCAGCAGCTTAGGAGGACTAGGGGGGGAGACCCAGTACTTC
>TRBV6-6|TRBJ2-5|few|TRBD1
CASSSGTGLETQYF
TGTGCCAGCAGTTCCGGGACAGGGTTAGAGACCCAGTACTTC